This TCR beta chain originates from a study of monozygotic twins with inflammatory bowel disease. As to this clonotype: Its cognate antigen is unknown.

Two rounds of nested PCR, of about 17 and 10 cycles, were run on TCRalpha and TCRbeta cDNA. TCRdb processed the 5' RACE reads again and assigns one entry to each CDR3 protein, with no DNA. This sample's table has roughly 300,000 distinct CDR3 sequences. Blood was collected, roughly 2.5 ml per donor. General observations from the study: Healthy twins showed more clonotype sharing with others than IBD patients, especially patients with disease activity. Among the T cells, different subtypes could not be distinguished.

This TCR was sampled from a human donor with ulcerative colitis or Crohn's disease, or a healthy co-twin of an affected twin (not recorded which). The sample taken for sequencing was blood.

CDR3: CASSAGGGGLPGELFF. This chain uses TRBV9 with TRBJ2-2; the TCRdb call, TRBD1, lacks DNA for checking. This CDR3 region has 16 residues. Germline CDR1 and CDR2: SGDLS and YYNGEE.